This TCR beta chain was obtained from a study of T cell responses to AZD1222 COVID-19 vaccine. Libraries were prepared by immunoSEQ multiplex PCR; TCRdb keeps only in-frame clonotypes and omits some of them. The data contain 120,000 to 150,000 clones, roughly four fifths of them singletons. Findings of the study overall: Donors were largely white British and mainly female; clonal diversity was possibly underestimated. Dominant CD4 TCR responses targeted spike regions 160-218 and 743-854.

Germline V CDR1 and CDR2: MNHEY, SVGEGT. This CDR3 is 15 amino acids long. Germline trimming cut 5 bases from V and 6 bases from J; bases unmatched to any gene: 11. Concerning this clone itself: The antigen is unknown.

Sequenced here: peripheral blood, sampled on day 0 of MenACWY control vaccination. The gene calls are TRBV6-2 or TRBV6-3 and TRBJ2-3; 7 bases fit TRBD2. The origin of this receptor is an adult in good health. This CDR3 is CASSRLGGVLDTQYF. The CDR3, as DNA: TGTGCCAGCAGTCGACTGGGGGGGGTCCTCGATACGCAGTATTTT.